The entry below gives a single TCR beta chain sequence along with its context. The antigen is not known. This sample stems from a study of OX40 agonist ivuxolimab in advanced cancers. The wider study: As their treatment, patients were administered ivuxolimab, an agonistic anti-OX40 (CD134) antibody. The mean age was approximately 60 years, ranging from about 23 to 79, with under 90% of participants male. General study findings and limits: Among the least clonally expanded were partial responders at 0.1-3.0 mg/kg. Dose levels from 0.1 to 3.0 mg/kg saw CD4+ and CD8+ blood T cells expand clonally by week 6.

The germline V gene encodes CDR1 SQVTM and CDR2 ANQGSEA. The ends were cut back, 5 bases at V and 5 bases at J, with 15 bases in the middle. This CDR3 has 13 amino acids. Measured with immunoSEQ multiplex PCR; TCRdb has only the in-frame clones, and not every one. The sample holds fewer than 40,000 clones, about 70% seen once. The chain is built from TRBV29-1 and TRBJ1-2, with D maybe TRBD1 (6 bases). Specimen: CD4+ or CD8+ T cells sorted from blood, collected in a trial of the OX40 agonist ivuxolimab. The receptor was isolated from an adult with an advanced solid tumor such as melanoma, head and neck, liver or kidney cancer. This CDR3 is CSVKGGTWYGYTF. In DNA form, the CDR3 reads TGCAGCGTTAAGGGGGGTACTTGGTATGGCTACACCTTC.